These 25 T cell receptor beta chains were all obtained from the same sample, sequenced in a study of CD8 T cells in ankylosing spondylitis. Each CDR3 protein is one row after TCRdb ran MiXCR on the 5' RACE reads. The repertoire includes 200,000 to 250,000 distinct CDR3 sequences, 10% of them detected once, and around a fifth sits in the top ten. Sequencing was performed on blood, either unsorted or a sorted T cell fraction (not recorded which). These receptors were obtained from a male donor with ankylosing spondylitis or in good health (not recorded which).

In this sample, this clonotype turned up many times. This chain connects TRBV5-1 to TRBJ1-1; tentative D call: TRBD1 (6 bases). Germline V gene data show CDR1 as SGHRS and CDR2 as YFSETQ. The V end was cut by 1 base, the J end by 4 bases, with 11 bases between. The CDR3 is 14 amino acids. The CDR3 DNA is TGCGCCAGCAGCTTGAAACAGGGCCCCACTGAAGCTTTCTTT. Translated: CASSLKQGPTEAFF.

There are many counts of this clonotype. The chain recombines TRBV5-1 with TRBJ2-3, with D possibly being TRBD2 (7 bases). Trimming took 4 bases from V and 4 from J, leaving 10 bases between them. Germline-derived CDR1 and CDR2 are SGHRS and YFSETQ. The CDR3 length is 13 residues. The CDR3 nucleotides read TGCGCCAGCAGCGGGGGGGCCGCAGATACGCAGTATTTT. Its translation is CASSGGAADTQYF. The full variable domain, in which reference TRBV5-1 and TRBJ2-3 provide the parts outside the CDR3, is KAGVTQTPRYLIKTRGQQVTLSCSPISGHRSVSWYQQTPGQGLQFLFEYFSETQRNKGNFPGRFSGRQFSNSRSEMNVSTLELGDSALYLCASSGGAADTQYFGPGTRLTVL.

This clonotype was seen a handful of times. The V call is TRBV6-1, the J call TRBJ2-3; D call uncertain. The length of the CDR3 is 15 residues. Germline V gene sequence: CDR1 MNHNS, CDR2 SASEGT. Trimming removed 6 bases from V and 6 bases from J, with 19 bases in between. The CDR3 nucleotides read TGTGCCAGCAGACCGCGCAGGCCCACCTCGGATACGCAGTATTTT. This encodes CASRPRRPTSDTQYF.

This chain joins TRBV20-1 and TRBJ2-3; possible D gene TRBD2, 6 bases. V lost 0 bases and J 0 bases, leaving 10 bases between the germline ends. Germline V gene sequence: CDR1 DFQATT, CDR2 SNEGSKA (reference sequence). The CDR3 has 15 residues. The CDR3: CSARDFRGSTDTQYF. CDR3 sequence (DNA): TGCAGTGCTAGAGATTTTCGGGGGAGCACAGATACGCAGTATTTT.

The V and J genes are TRBV7-2 and TRBJ1-4, with D possibly matching TRBD1 (5 bases). The germline V and J ends were trimmed by 5 bases and 0 bases, with 10 bases remaining between them. This CDR3 has 15 amino acids. Per the germline V gene, CDR1 is SGHTA and CDR2 is FQGNSA. CDR3 nucleotide sequence: TGTGCCAGCAGCACCGACAGAGCAACTAATGAAAAACTGTTTTTT. The encoded protein is CASSTDRATNEKLFF.

This sequence joins TRBV9 and TRBJ2-7; D unclear. V gave up 4 bases and J gave up 2 bases, with 10 bases separating them. The CDR3 is made up of 13 amino acids. The V gene's germline CDR1 is SGDLS and CDR2 YYNGEE. The CDR3 sequence: CASSPTNAYEQYF. The CDR3 nucleotides are TGTGCCAGCAGCCCTACCAACGCCTACGAGCAGTACTTC.

The V call is TRBV12-3 or TRBV12-4, the J call TRBJ1-1; D perhaps matches TRBD1 (6 bases). The CDR3 loop spans 15 amino acids. V gave up 4 bases and J gave up 1 base, with 13 bases separating them. Here the CDR3 reads CASSSRGGTNTEAFF. CDR3 in DNA: TGTGCCAGCAGTTCAAGGGGGGGGACGAACACTGAAGCTTTCTTT.

This clonotype was picked up a small number of times. The chain carries TRBV9 and TRBJ1-6; 8 bases fit TRBD1. The junction had 17 bases not matched to a gene; V was cut back by 0 bases and J by 9 bases. The CDR3 is 19 amino acids. The germline gives CDR1 SGDLS, CDR2 YYNGEE. The chain's CDR3 is CASSVEPRWGQESGSPLHF. As DNA, the CDR3 is TGTGCCAGCAGCGTAGAACCTAGATGGGGACAGGAATCGGGTTCACCCCTCCACTTT. The full variable domain, with the rest looked up from reference TRBV9 and TRBJ1-6, is DSGVTQTPKHLITATGQRVTLRCSPRSGDLSVYWYQQSLDQGLQFLIQYYNGEERAKGNILERFSAQQFPDLHSELNLSSLELGDSALYFCASSVEPRWGQESGSPLHFGNGTRLTVT.

This clonotype was detected ten times or more. The chain is built from TRBV20-1 and TRBJ2-3; D may match TRBD1 or TRBD2 (5 bases each). CDR1 DFQATT and CDR2 SNEGSKA come from the germline V gene (reference sequence). Trimming stripped 6 bases from V and 4 bases from J, with 17 bases between. The length of the CDR3 is 14 residues. The CDR3 region is CSASMTLGADTQYF. In nucleotides, the CDR3 is TGCAGTGCCAGTATGACATTGGGGGCAGATACGCAGTATTTT.

This sequence joins TRBV12-1 and TRBJ2-2; TRBD2, the table's D call, was not compared with the DNA. TRBV12-1 is a pseudogene. The CDR3 covers 15 residues. This CDR3 is CASSFGSLCTGELFF. Here the CDR3 DNA reads TGTGCCAGCAGCTTTGGGTCCCTCTGCACCGGGGAGCTGTTTTTT.

The chain uses TRBV6-5 and TRBJ2-3; TRBD1 matches 11 bases. With 4 bases clipped from V and 4 bases from J, the junction kept 10 bases outside the gene matches. The CDR3 extends over 17 amino acids. The germline V gene encodes CDR1 MNHEY and CDR2 SVGAGI. The CDR3 region is CASSWGQGEVVADTQYF. The CDR3 DNA reads TGTGCCAGCAGTTGGGGACAGGGGGAGGTGGTCGCAGATACGCAGTATTTT.

This clonotype turned up a few times. V gene TRBV7-2 combines with J gene TRBJ2-7; D call uncertain. There are 14 residues in the CDR3. The germline V gene encodes CDR1 SGHTA and CDR2 FQGNSA. The V end was cut by 5 bases, the J end by 3 bases, with 14 bases between. The CDR3, as DNA: TGTGCCAGCAGCCCTAATGGGCAGAACTACGAGCAGTACTTC. Residues: CASSPNGQNYEQYF.

This clonotype appeared a few times. The chain carries TRBV7-2 and TRBJ2-6, with D tentatively TRBD1 or TRBD2 (5 bases each). The germline V gene encodes CDR1 SGHTA and CDR2 FQGNSA. There are 15 residues in the CDR3. V was trimmed by 6 bases and J by 3 bases, leaving 12 bases between them. The CDR3 reads CASSSGASGANVLTF. CDR3 DNA: TGTGCCAGCAGTTCCGGGGCAAGTGGGGCCAACGTCCTGACTTTC.

This clonotype occurred many times. The CDR3, as DNA: TGCAGTGCTACCGGACAGGGGGGCACAGATACGCAGTATTTT. Protein product: CSATGQGGTDTQYF. V and J are TRBV20-1 and TRBJ2-3; 10 bases match TRBD1. The CDR3 is made up of 14 amino acids. CDR1 and CDR2 (germline): DFQATT, SNEGSKA (reference sequence). After removal of 4 bases from V and 1 base from J, the junction contained 2 bases not matched to a gene.

This clonotype was counted between two and nine times. V gene TRBV29-1 combines with J gene TRBJ2-3; a weak D match, TRBD2 (5 bases). Germline loops: CDR1 SQVTM, CDR2 ANQGSEA. The V gene lost 6 bases and the J gene lost 0 bases, with 10 bases spanning the gap. This CDR3 comprises 13 residues. The DNA for the CDR3 is TGCAGCGTCCGCGGACTGAGCACAGATACGCAGTATTTT. This codes for CSVRGLSTDTQYF.

This clonotype has ten or more counts. The chain combines TRBV6-2 or TRBV6-3 with TRBJ2-6, with 9 positions matching TRBD1. The J segment lost 1 base and the V segment lost 4 bases, leaving 2 bases of the junction unmatched. Germline CDR1 MNHEY, CDR2 SVGEGT. The CDR3 sequence is 16 residues long. The CDR3: CASSWTGVSGANVLTF. CDR3 nucleotide sequence: TGTGCCAGCAGTTGGACAGGGGTATCTGGGGCCAACGTCCTGACTTTC.

The chain is built from TRBV6-5 and TRBJ2-1; 9 positions agree with TRBD2. Per germline, CDR1 MNHEY and CDR2 SVGAGI. CDR3 length: 16 amino acids. Losses at the gene ends were 2 bases for V and 5 bases for J; bases not matched to a gene: 7. The CDR3: CASSYVGLAGNNEQFF. The DNA of the CDR3 is TGTGCCAGCAGTTACGTGGGACTAGCCGGAAACAATGAGCAGTTCTTC.

At least ten counts were recorded for this clonotype. The DNA for the CDR3 is TGCAGTGCGAAGGGGGCCAGGGGGACCTACAATGAGCAGTTCTTC. Amino acid sequence: CSAKGARGTYNEQFF. V usage is TRBV20-1 and J usage is TRBJ2-1, with 7 bases that match TRBD1. The CDR3 is 15 residues long. Germline V gene lookup returns CDR1 DFQATT and CDR2 SNEGSKA (reference sequence). V lost 6 bases and J lost 2; bases outside the gene matches: 10.

The chain recombines TRBV2 with TRBJ2-1; TRBD2 matches at 9 bases. After removal of 4 bases from V and 9 bases from J, the junction contained 13 bases not matched to a gene. Germline V gene lookup returns CDR1 SNHLY and CDR2 FYNNEI. The CDR3 covers 16 residues. The CDR3 spells CASSVWAGGTSGEQFF. The DNA for the CDR3 is TGTGCCAGCAGTGTGTGGGCGGGGGGGACTTCGGGTGAGCAGTTCTTC.

This clonotype has ten or more counts. The rearrangement links TRBV28 to TRBJ1-3; perhaps TRBD1 as D (6 bases). V was shortened by 1 base and J by 4 bases, with 14 bases between the two germline ends. Germline lookup yields CDR1 MDHEN and CDR2 SYDVKM. This CDR3 is 16 amino acids long. The CDR3 DNA is TGTGCCAGCAGTTTATCCCGCCCAGGGGTAGGAAACACCATATATTTT. This translates into CASSLSRPGVGNTIYF. The full variable domain, its missing parts supplied by reference TRBV28 and TRBJ1-3, is DVKVTQSSRYLVKRTGEKVFLECVQDMDHENMFWYRQDPGLGLRLIYFSYDVKMKEKGDIPEGYSVSREKKERFSLILESASTNQTSMYLCASSLSRPGVGNTIYFGEGSWLTVV.

The gene calls are TRBV20-1 and TRBJ2-3, with TRBD2 matching 12 bases. CDR1 is DFQATT and CDR2 is SNEGSKA in the germline V gene (reference sequence). V lost 2 bases, J lost 6 bases, and 12 bases stayed unmatched. This CDR3 spans 17 amino acids. This CDR3 reads CSARFILAGGGWDTQYF. DNA for the CDR3: TGCAGTGCTAGATTCATCCTAGCGGGGGGGGGTTGGGATACGCAGTATTTT.

The V and J genes are TRBV6-5 and TRBJ1-5, with unresolved D. V was pared by 2 bases and J by 0 bases, with 5 bases between. This CDR3 comprises 14 residues. Per germline, CDR1 MNHEY and CDR2 SVGAGI. The CDR3 region has the DNA TGTGCCAGCAGTTACGGCGTTAGCAATCAGCCCCAGCATTTT. It specifies CASSYGVSNQPQHF.

This clonotype has only a few counts. The chain is built from TRBV7-2 and TRBJ2-2; 7 bases agree with TRBD2. V was pared by 1 base and J by 3 bases, with 2 bases of the junction left unmatched. The CDR3 has 15 amino acids. Germline lookup yields CDR1 SGHTA and CDR2 FQGNSA. The CDR3 reads CASSLVAGDTGELFF. In nucleotides, the CDR3 is TGTGCCAGCAGCTTAGTGGCGGGGGACACCGGGGAGCTGTTTTTT.

The CDR3 here is CASSIEGTGGYEQYF. The DNA of the CDR3 is TGTGCCAGTAGTATAGAAGGGACAGGGGGCTACGAGCAGTACTTC. The chain uses TRBV19 and TRBJ2-7; 11 bases match TRBD1. The CDR3 loop spans 15 amino acids. Germline-derived CDR1 and CDR2 are LNHDA and SQIVND (reference sequence). J was trimmed by 3 bases and V by 0 bases; bases with no gene match: 1.

V usage is TRBV7-2 and J usage is TRBJ2-7; no firm D call. V lost 0 bases and J lost 5, with 14 bases in between. Germline values: CDR1 SGHTA, CDR2 FQGNSA. This CDR3 region has 15 residues. The CDR3 sequence: CASSLASSTTDEQYF. In nucleotides, the CDR3 is TGTGCCAGCAGCTTAGCCTCAAGTACGACCGACGAGCAGTACTTC.